Many counts were recorded for the clone carrying this T cell receptor (beta chain). CDR1 LGHNA and CDR2 YSLEER come from the germline V gene. This CDR3 is built from 12 residues. V lost 3 bases to trimming and J lost 18 bases, with 15 bases between them. RNA transcripts provided the template for amplifying TCR beta CDR3 regions. Second-round multiplex PCR followed a first-round RT-PCR using HTBI primers. TCRdb re-analysed the multiplex PCR reads in MiXCR, keeping a single row per CDR3 protein. The sample has more than 1,000,000 distinct CDR3 sequences, approximately 35% seen once. This sample was taken from a study of Graves' ophthalmopathy and Graves' hyperthyroidism. Study-level information: In this cohort's terms, stable hyperthyroidism meant no ophthalmopathy by 18 months of follow-up.

The V and J genes are TRBV4-3 and TRBJ1-6; possibly TRBD1 for D (5 bases). The sequencing input was peripheral blood or thyroid tissue (not recorded which). This receptor was obtained from an adult man with Graves' hyperthyroidism. The CDR3 spells CASSQGRGSHHF. In nucleotides, the CDR3 is TGCGCCAGCAGCCAGGGGCGCGGGTCACACCACTTT.